This T cell receptor (beta chain) emerged from a study of CD8 T cells in ankylosing spondylitis. The study, taken as a whole, reports: Certain motif variants had earlier appeared in reactive arthritis synovial fluid and blood.

This clonotype was counted ten times or more. Its antigen is not identified. TCRdb re-called the 5' RACE reads through MiXCR, storing one row per CDR3 protein. Of roughly 150,000 distinct CDR3 sequences in the sample, approximately 32% were seen once. Trimming left V 4 bases short and J 3 bases short, with 10 bases between. The length of the CDR3 is 14 residues. In germline, CDR1 is LGHDT, CDR2 YNNKEL (reference sequence). The rearrangement joins TRBV3-1 to TRBJ2-4, with D possibly being TRBD2 (6 bases). Specimen: synovial fluid, either unsorted or a sorted T cell fraction (not recorded which). This sequence originates from a male donor with ankylosing spondylitis. The CDR3: CASSPGLGKNIQYF. CDR3 bases: TGTGCCAGCAGCCCGGGACTTGGCAAAAACATTCAGTACTTC.